A selection of T cell receptor beta chains follows, all from one sample in a study of blood T cell repertoires in COVID-19. The data were produced by immunoSEQ multiplex PCR, yet TCRdb's version contains in-frame clones alone and is incomplete. This table holds around 270,000 clones, 88% found once. Sequencing was carried out using peripheral blood. The receptors were gathered from a man aged 60 to 75 who had recovered from COVID-19. Both conserved end residues are part of each CDR3. D genes are given only for firm matches. The size field is filled for only some rows; it gives once, few, many or a size class.

D	V	size	J	CDR3	DNA
TRBD1	TRBV12-3/TRBV12-4	NA	TRBJ1-3	CASRPGQENTIYF	TGTGCCAGCAGGCCGGGACAGGAAAACACCATATATTTT
TRBD1	TRBV3-1/TRBV3-2	NA	TRBJ2-1	CASSLRGQGGGEQFF	TGTGCCAGCAGCTTACGCGGACAGGGGGGCGGTGAGCAGTTCTTC
TRBD1	TRBV5-1	NA	TRBJ2-1	CASSTTGTGTNEQFF	TGCGCCAGCAGCACCACCGGGACAGGGACCAATGAGCAGTTCTTC
NA	TRBV7-6	NA	TRBJ2-7	CASSFQTQSYEQYF	TGTGCCAGCAGCTTTCAGACACAATCCTACGAGCAGTACTTC
TRBD1	TRBV27	NA	TRBJ1-3	CASNPTGGGRNTIYF	TGTGCCAGCAATCCTACAGGGGGCGGGAGAAACACCATATATTTT
TRBD2	TRBV5-1	NA	TRBJ2-7	CASSLRGTSGNYEQYF	TGCGCCAGCAGCTTGAGAGGTACTAGCGGGAACTACGAGCAGTACTTC
NA	TRBV3-1/TRBV3-2	NA	TRBJ2-6	CASSQVTAGANVLTF	TGTGCCAGCAGCCAAGTTACAGCTGGGGCCAACGTCCTGACTTTC
TRBD2	TRBV7-3	NA	TRBJ2-3	CASSSPGGSGGSTDTQYF	TGTGCCAGCAGCTCACCAGGTGGAAGCGGGGGAAGCACAGATACGCAGTATTTT
TRBD1	TRBV7-2	NA	TRBJ1-2	CASSSGQRSYGYTF	TGTGCCAGCAGCTCGGGACAGAGGTCCTATGGCTACACCTTC
TRBD1	TRBV19	NA	TRBJ1-1	CASRPAGGLNTEAFF	TGTGCCAGTAGGCCCGCAGGGGGCTTGAACACTGAAGCTTTCTTT
NA	TRBV5-5	NA	TRBJ2-5	CASSLGGKQETQYF	TGTGCCAGCAGCTTGGGGGGCAAGCAAGAGACCCAGTACTTC
NA	TRBV5-7	NA	TRBJ2-7	CASSVGVFGDYEQYF	TGTGCCAGCAGCGTCGGTGTGTTTGGAGACTACGAGCAGTACTTC
NA	TRBV5-4	NA	TRBJ2-1	CASTTGAQSSYNEQFF	TGTGCCAGCACCACAGGTGCACAGAGCTCCTACAATGAGCAGTTCTTC
TRBD2	TRBV2	once	TRBJ2-2	CASSDGAGGHTGELFF	TGTGCCAGCAGTGACGGAGCGGGGGGCCACACCGGGGAGCTGTTTTTT
NA	TRBV7-8	NA	TRBJ1-2	CASSLDRQNSYGYTF	TGTGCCAGCAGCTTAGACAGGCAAAATTCCTATGGCTACACCTTC
NA	TRBV3-1/TRBV3-2	NA	TRBJ2-5	CASSRLSSLETQYF	TGTGCCAGCAGCCGGCTATCTAGCCTGGAGACCCAGTACTTC
TRBD2	TRBV6-2/TRBV6-3	NA	TRBJ2-7	CASSRQRGSGAPGRGQYF	TGTGCCAGCAGTAGACAGCGCGGTAGCGGGGCCCCCGGACGCGGGCAGTACTTC
NA	TRBV2	few	TRBJ2-1	CASSDRVLTYAEQFF	TGTGCCAGCAGTGACAGGGTCCTTACTTATGCTGAGCAGTTCTTC
TRBD2	TRBV2	NA	TRBJ2-7	CASIDGGIHYEQYF	TGTGCCAGCATTGACGGGGGGATCCACTACGAGCAGTACTTC
TRBD1	TRBV18	NA	TRBJ1-6	CASPDRGGDNNSPLHF	TGTGCCAGCCCCGACAGGGGAGGAGACAATAATTCACCCCTCCACTTT
TRBD1	TRBV25-1	once	TRBJ1-4	CASSDLQTGVYGKLFF	TGTGCCAGCAGTGATCTGCAGACAGGGGTATACGGAAAACTGTTTTTT
NA	TRBV6-5	NA	TRBJ1-4	CASSYSFTGEKLFF	TGTGCCAGCAGTTACTCGTTCACAGGGGAAAAACTGTTTTTT
NA	TRBV30	NA	TRBJ1-1	CAWSGGIGVAFF	TGTGCCTGGAGTGGGGGCATAGGGGTAGCTTTCTTT
TRBD2	TRBV10-3	NA	TRBJ2-3	CAISESGVAGGPSPSTDTQYF	TGTGCCATCAGTGAGTCAGGAGTAGCGGGGGGGCCTAGCCCTAGCACAGATACGCAGTATTTT
TRBD1	TRBV6-6	NA	TRBJ1-5	CASSPRTGTILSNQPQHF	TGTGCCAGCAGTCCTAGGACAGGGACAATACTTAGCAATCAGCCCCAGCATTTT
NA	TRBV9	NA	TRBJ1-5	CASSQGGRDQPQHF	TGTGCCAGCAGCCAGGGAGGCCGCGATCAGCCCCAGCATTTT
NA	TRBV5-1	NA	TRBJ2-6	CASSPAQAGANVLTF	TGCGCCAGCAGCCCGGCCCAGGCTGGGGCCAACGTCCTGACTTTC
TRBD1	TRBV7-2	NA	TRBJ2-5	CASSGRRDREGQTQYF	TGTGCCAGCAGCGGACGCCGGGACAGGGAAGGGCAGACCCAGTACTTC
TRBD1	TRBV5-4	NA	TRBJ1-4	CASSSDRGLGANEKLFF	TGTGCCAGCAGCTCGGACAGGGGTTTGGGAGCTAATGAAAAACTGTTTTTT
TRBD2	TRBV7-8	NA	TRBJ2-3	CASSLSPSRRGTDTQYF	TGTGCCAGCAGCTTATCCCCATCGAGGCGGGGGACAGATACGCAGTATTTT
NA	TRBV19	NA	TRBJ1-2	CASNPMTVNYGYTF	TGTGCCAGTAACCCGATGACAGTAAACTATGGCTACACCTTC
TRBD1	TRBV5-1	few	TRBJ1-2	CASSLSTGLYYGYTF	TGCGCCAGCAGCTTGTCGACAGGGCTATACTATGGCTACACCTTC
TRBD2	TRBV13	NA	TRBJ2-7	CASSLGRTGGGEQYF	TGTGCCAGCAGCTTAGGTCGGACGGGAGGGGGCGAGCAGTACTTC
TRBD2	TRBV2	NA	TRBJ2-1	CASSVGLAVVNEQFF	TGTGCCAGCAGTGTGGGACTAGCGGTTGTCAATGAGCAGTTCTTC
NA	TRBV5-1	NA	TRBJ1-1	CASSLSGGRNTEAFF	TGCGCCAGCAGCCTCTCTGGGGGCCGGAACACTGAAGCTTTCTTT
TRBD2	TRBV5-1	NA	TRBJ2-7	CASSLVVGGSYEQYF	TGCGCCAGCAGCCTGGTGGTGGGCGGGAGCTACGAGCAGTACTTC
NA	TRBV21-1	NA	TRBJ1-4	CASASGTGRGDEKLFF	TGTGCCAGTGCCTCGGGGACAGGGAGGGGAGATGAAAAACTGTTTTTT
TRBD1	TRBV27	NA	TRBJ2-5	CASREQGEETQYF	TGTGCCAGCAGGGAACAGGGGGAAGAGACCCAGTACTTC
TRBD1	TRBV5-6	NA	TRBJ2-1	CASSLGQGGYNEQFF	TGTGCCAGCAGCTTAGGACAGGGGGGGTACAATGAGCAGTTCTTC
NA	TRBV9	NA	TRBJ1-2	CASSVSGPGVGYGYTF	TGTGCCAGCAGCGTATCTGGGCCTGGCGTTGGCTATGGCTACACCTTC
NA	TRBV11-2	NA	TRBJ1-1	CASSSGGTEAFF	TGTGCCAGCAGCTCGGGGGGTACTGAAGCTTTCTTT
NA	TRBV21-1	NA	TRBJ1-1	CASSKVAPDRATEAFF	TGTGCCAGCAGCAAAGTGGCGCCGGACAGGGCCACTGAAGCTTTCTTT
NA	TRBV5-1	NA	TRBJ1-1	CASSLQSVRTNTEAFF	TGCGCCAGCAGCTTACAAAGTGTCCGCACGAACACTGAAGCTTTCTTT
TRBD2	TRBV6-5	NA	TRBJ2-3	CASSLFSGGADTQYF	TGTGCCAGCAGCCTATTTAGCGGGGGGGCCGATACGCAGTATTTT
TRBD2	TRBV11-2	NA	TRBJ2-1	CASSFQRGANEQFF	TGTGCCAGCAGCTTCCAGCGGGGGGCCAATGAGCAGTTCTTC
NA	TRBV24-1	NA	TRBJ1-2	CATSVQGSYGYTF	TGTGCCACCAGTGTTCAGGGTTCCTATGGCTACACCTTC
TRBD1	TRBV27	NA	TRBJ1-2	CASSSATGGYTF	TGTGCCAGCAGTTCTGCCACAGGGGGATACACCTTC
NA	TRBV11-2	NA	TRBJ2-7	CASSSAGVLSYEQYF	TGTGCCAGCAGCTCCGCCGGGGTGCTCTCCTACGAGCAGTACTTC